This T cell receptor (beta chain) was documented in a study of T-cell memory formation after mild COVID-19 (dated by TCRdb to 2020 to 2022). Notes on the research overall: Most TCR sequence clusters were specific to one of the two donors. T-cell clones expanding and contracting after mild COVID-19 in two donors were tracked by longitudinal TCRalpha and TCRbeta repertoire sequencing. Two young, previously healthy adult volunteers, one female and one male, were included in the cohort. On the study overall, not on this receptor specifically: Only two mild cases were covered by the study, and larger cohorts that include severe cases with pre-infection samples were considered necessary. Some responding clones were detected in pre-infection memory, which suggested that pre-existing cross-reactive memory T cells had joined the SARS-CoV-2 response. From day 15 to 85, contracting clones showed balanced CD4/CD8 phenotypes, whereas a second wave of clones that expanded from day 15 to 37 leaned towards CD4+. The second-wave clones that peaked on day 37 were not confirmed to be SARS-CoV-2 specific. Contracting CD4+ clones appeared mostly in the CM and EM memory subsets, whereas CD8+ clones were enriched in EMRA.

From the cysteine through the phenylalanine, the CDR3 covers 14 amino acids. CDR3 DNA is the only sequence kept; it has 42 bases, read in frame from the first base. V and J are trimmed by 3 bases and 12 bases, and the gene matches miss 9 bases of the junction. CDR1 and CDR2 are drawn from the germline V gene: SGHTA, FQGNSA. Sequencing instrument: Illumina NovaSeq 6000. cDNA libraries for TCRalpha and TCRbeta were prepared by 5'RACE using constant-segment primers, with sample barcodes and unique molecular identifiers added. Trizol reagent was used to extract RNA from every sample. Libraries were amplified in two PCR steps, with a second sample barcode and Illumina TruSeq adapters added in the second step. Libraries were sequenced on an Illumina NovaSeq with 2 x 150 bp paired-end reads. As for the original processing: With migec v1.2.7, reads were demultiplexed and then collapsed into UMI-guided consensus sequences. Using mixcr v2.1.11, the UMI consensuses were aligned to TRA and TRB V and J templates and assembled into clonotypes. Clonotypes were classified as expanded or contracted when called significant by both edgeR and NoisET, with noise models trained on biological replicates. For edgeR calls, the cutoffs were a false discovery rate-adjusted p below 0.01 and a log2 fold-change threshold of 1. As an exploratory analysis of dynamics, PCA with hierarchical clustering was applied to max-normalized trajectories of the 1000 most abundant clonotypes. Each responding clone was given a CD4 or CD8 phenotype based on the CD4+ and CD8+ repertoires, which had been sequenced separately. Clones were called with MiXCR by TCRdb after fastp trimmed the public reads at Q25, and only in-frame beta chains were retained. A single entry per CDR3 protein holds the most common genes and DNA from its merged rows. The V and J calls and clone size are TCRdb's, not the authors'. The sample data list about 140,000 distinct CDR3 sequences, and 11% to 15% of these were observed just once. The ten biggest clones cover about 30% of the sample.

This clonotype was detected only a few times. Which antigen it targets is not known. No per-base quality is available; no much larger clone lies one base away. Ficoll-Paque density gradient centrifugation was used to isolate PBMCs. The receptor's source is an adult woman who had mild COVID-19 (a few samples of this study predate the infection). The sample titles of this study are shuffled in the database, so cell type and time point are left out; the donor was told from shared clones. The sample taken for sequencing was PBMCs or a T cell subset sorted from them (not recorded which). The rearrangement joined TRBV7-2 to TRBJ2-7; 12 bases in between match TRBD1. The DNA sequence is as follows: TGTGCCAGCAGCTTTGGGACAGGGGGCGATAGGTTGTACTTC. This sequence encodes CASSFGTGGDRLYF.